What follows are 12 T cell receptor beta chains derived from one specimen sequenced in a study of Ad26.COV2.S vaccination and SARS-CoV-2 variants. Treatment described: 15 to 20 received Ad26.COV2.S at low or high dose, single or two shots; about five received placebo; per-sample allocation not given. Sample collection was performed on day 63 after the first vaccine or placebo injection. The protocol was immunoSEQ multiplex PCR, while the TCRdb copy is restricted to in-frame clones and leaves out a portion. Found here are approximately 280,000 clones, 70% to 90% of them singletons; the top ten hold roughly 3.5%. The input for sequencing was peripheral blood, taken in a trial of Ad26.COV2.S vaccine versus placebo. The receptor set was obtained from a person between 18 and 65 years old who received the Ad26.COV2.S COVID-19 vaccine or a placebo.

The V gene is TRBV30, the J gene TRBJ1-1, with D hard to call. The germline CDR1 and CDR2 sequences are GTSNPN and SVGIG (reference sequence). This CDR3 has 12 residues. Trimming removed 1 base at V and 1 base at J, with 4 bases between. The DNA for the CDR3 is TGTGCCTGGAGTGAGGGGAACACTGAAGCTTTCTTT. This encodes CAWSEGNTEAFF.

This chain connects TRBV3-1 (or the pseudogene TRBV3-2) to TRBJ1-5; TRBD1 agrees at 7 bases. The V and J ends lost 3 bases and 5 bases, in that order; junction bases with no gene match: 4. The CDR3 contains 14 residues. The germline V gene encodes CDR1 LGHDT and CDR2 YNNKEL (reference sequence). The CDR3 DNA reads TGTGCCAGCAGCCATCGGACAGGAGATCAGCCCCAGCATTTT. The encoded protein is CASSHRTGDQPQHF.

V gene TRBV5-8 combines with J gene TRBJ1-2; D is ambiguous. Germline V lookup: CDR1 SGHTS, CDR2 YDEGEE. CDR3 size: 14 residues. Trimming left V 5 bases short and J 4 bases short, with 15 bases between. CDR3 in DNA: TGTGCCAGCAGACAGTACAGAAAAACCTATGGCTACACCTTC. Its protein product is CASRQYRKTYGYTF.

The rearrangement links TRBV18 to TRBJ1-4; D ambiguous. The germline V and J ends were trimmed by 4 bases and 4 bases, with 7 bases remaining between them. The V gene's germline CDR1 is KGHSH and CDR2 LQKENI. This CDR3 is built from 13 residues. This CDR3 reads CASSLGRNEKLFF. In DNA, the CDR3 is TGTGCCAGCTCACTCGGACGTAATGAAAAACTGTTTTTT.

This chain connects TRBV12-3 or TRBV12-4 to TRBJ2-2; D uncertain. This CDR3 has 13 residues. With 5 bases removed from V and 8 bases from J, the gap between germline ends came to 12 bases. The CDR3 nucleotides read TGTGCCAGCAGTCCTCGGTCCACGGGGGAGCTGTTTTTT. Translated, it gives CASSPRSTGELFF.

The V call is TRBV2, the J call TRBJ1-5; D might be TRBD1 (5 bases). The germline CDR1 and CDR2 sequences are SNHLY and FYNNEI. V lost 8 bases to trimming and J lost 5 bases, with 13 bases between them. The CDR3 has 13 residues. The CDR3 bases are TGTGCCAGCGGTGGGGACGGTTATCAGCCCCAGCATTTT. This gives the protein CASGGDGYQPQHF.

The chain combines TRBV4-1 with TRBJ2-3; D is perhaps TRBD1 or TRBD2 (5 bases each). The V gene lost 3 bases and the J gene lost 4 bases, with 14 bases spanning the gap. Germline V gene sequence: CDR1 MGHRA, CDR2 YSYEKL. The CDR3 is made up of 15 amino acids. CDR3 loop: CASSQAGDGADTQYF. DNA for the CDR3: TGCGCCAGCAGCCAGGCCGGGGACGGGGCAGATACGCAGTATTTT.

CDR3 DNA: TGCGCCAGCAGTGACAGGATAAATGAAAAACTGTTTTTT. As protein: CASSDRINEKLFF. The V gene is TRBV10-1, the J gene TRBJ1-4; no clear D gene. The CDR3 covers 13 residues. Germline V gene sequence: CDR1 WNHNN, CDR2 SYGVQD (reference sequence). Trimming pared 3 bases from V and 5 bases from J, leaving 7 bases between.

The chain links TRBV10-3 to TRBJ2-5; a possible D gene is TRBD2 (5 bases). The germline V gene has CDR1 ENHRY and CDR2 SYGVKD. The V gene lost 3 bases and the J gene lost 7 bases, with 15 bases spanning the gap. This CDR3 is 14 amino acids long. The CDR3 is CAISDGGSRGTQYF. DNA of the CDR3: TGTGCCATCAGTGACGGTGGTAGCCGGGGGACCCAGTACTTC.

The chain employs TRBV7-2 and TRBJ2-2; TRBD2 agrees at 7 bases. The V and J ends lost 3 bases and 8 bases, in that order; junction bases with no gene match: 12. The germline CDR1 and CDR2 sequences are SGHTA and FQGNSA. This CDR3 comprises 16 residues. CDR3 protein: CASSFSGGPLRGELFF. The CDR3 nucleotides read TGTGCCAGCAGCTTCTCGGGGGGACCACTCAGGGGGGAGCTGTTTTTT.

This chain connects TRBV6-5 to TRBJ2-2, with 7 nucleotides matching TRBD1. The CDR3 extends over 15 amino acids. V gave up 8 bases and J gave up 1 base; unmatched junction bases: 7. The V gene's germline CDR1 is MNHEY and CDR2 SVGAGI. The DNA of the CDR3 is TGTGCCAGCCGAGCAGGGGGAATGAACACCGGGGAGCTGTTTTTT. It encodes CASRAGGMNTGELFF.

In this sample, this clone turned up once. CDR3 in DNA: TGTGCCAGTAGTATAACAGGGAGGAACACTGAAGCTTTCTTT. Protein sequence: CASSITGRNTEAFF. The genes are TRBV19 and TRBJ1-1; TRBD1 might be the D (6 bases). CDR3 size: 14 residues. Trimming pared 2 bases from V and 1 base from J, leaving 8 bases between. Per germline, CDR1 LNHDA and CDR2 SQIVND (reference sequence).